The 17 T cell receptor beta chains below all came from one sample that was sequenced in a study of cytomegalovirus exposure and HLA in healthy donors. The PCR contained 60 Vbeta and 13 Jbeta primers. Repertoires were generated with immunoSEQ multiplex PCR, while TCRdb's copy carries only in-frame clones and drops some. Of approximately 160,000 clones listed, approximately 67% are singletons. Source material: PBMCs. The receptors originated from a woman aged 18-35 years in good health and CMV-seropositive.

V gene TRBV14 combines with J gene TRBJ1-2; 9 bases are a match to TRBD1. With V trimmed by 2 bases and J by 7 bases, 8 bases remained unmatched. Germline-derived CDR1 and CDR2 are SGHDN and FVKESK. This CDR3 is 15 amino acids long. Here the CDR3 reads CASSQQTGTGSGYTF. The CDR3, as DNA: TGTGCCAGCAGCCAACAAACCGGGACAGGGAGTGGCTACACCTTC. The full variable domain, completed using reference TRBV14 and TRBJ1-2, is EAGVTQFPSHSVIEKGQTVTLRCDPISGHDNLYWYRRVMGKEIKFLLHFVKESKQDESGMPNNRFLAERTGGTYSTLKVQPAELEDSGVYFCASSQQTGTGSGYTFGSGTRLTVV.

The chain has TRBV28 and TRBJ2-3; no reliable D call. The germline V and J ends were trimmed by 3 bases and 4 bases, with 5 bases remaining between them. The germline V gene has CDR1 MDHEN and CDR2 SYDVKM. The CDR3 length is 12 residues. This CDR3 reads CASSLSADTQYF. The CDR3 DNA sequence: TGTGCCAGCAGTTTGTCCGCAGATACGCAGTATTTT.

The chain employs TRBV15 and TRBJ2-7, with D possibly matching TRBD1 (6 bases). Germline V gene lookup returns CDR1 LNHNV and CDR2 YYDKDF (reference sequence). V dropped 0 bases and J dropped 0 bases, with 15 bases sitting between them. This CDR3 comprises 17 residues. In nucleotides, the CDR3 is TGTGCCACCAGCAGAGATCAGGGCGGACAGAGCTCCTACGAGCAGTACTTC. Its protein is CATSRDQGGQSSYEQYF.

V gene TRBV18 combines with J gene TRBJ1-2; D perhaps matches TRBD1 (5 bases). V lost 3 bases to trimming and J lost 3 bases, with 14 bases between them. CDR3 size: 15 residues. Per germline, CDR1 KGHSH and CDR2 LQKENI. The DNA of the CDR3 is TGTGCCAGCTCACCCTTAGGGCAGGGTGACTATGGCTACACCTTC. Translated, it gives CASSPLGQGDYGYTF. Complete variable domain (other parts from reference TRBV18 and TRBJ1-2): NAGVMQNPRHLVRRRGQEARLRCSPMKGHSHVYWYRQLPEEGLKFMVYLQKENIIDESGMPKERFSAEFPKEGPSILRIQQVVRGDSAAYFCASSPLGQGDYGYTFGSGTRLTVV.

The gene calls are TRBV19 and TRBJ1-1; maybe TRBD1 (6 bases). Germline CDR1 LNHDA, CDR2 SQIVND (reference sequence). Deletions cut 5 bases from V and 4 bases from J, with 14 bases between. This CDR3 contains 14 residues. The CDR3 is CASSWGRGSTEAFF. DNA of the CDR3: TGTGCCAGTAGTTGGGGCAGGGGTAGCACTGAAGCTTTCTTT. Using reference TRBV19 and TRBJ1-1 for the parts outside the CDR3, the full variable domain is DGGITQSPKYLFRKEGQNVTLSCEQNLNHDAMYWYRQDPGQGLRLIYYSQIVNDFQKGDIAEGYSVSREKKESFPLTVTSAQKNPTAFYLCASSWGRGSTEAFFGQGTRLTVV.

This clone was observed a single time. The genes are TRBV7-9 and TRBJ2-3; D may be TRBD1 (5 bases). The CDR3 spans 16 residues. CDR1 and CDR2 from the germline V gene are SEHNR and FQNEAQ (reference sequence). Trimming pared 1 base from V and 0 bases from J, leaving 11 bases between. The CDR3 DNA reads as TGTGCCAGCAGCTTAGTCCGACAGCTTAGCACAGATACGCAGTATTTT. Protein sequence: CASSLVRQLSTDTQYF.

V is TRBV7-3 and J is TRBJ2-5; D is possibly TRBD2 (5 bases). Trimming cost V 0 bases and J 5 bases, with 10 bases left between them. This CDR3 has 14 amino acids. Looked up from germline, CDR1 is SGHTA and CDR2 is FQGTGA. CDR3 sequence (DNA): TGTGCCAGCAGCTTAACACCTAGCAGGGAGACCCAGTACTTC. Translating gives CASSLTPSRETQYF.

The chain is built from TRBV15 and TRBJ2-5; weak D call: TRBD1 (5 bases). V dropped 5 bases and J dropped 3 bases, with 7 bases sitting between them. CDR3 length: 12 residues. Germline V gene data show CDR1 as LNHNV and CDR2 as YYDKDF (reference sequence). CDR3 residues: CATSPGKETQYF. For the CDR3, the DNA is TGTGCCACCAGCCCAGGGAAAGAGACCCAGTACTTC.

The chain is built from TRBV25-1 and TRBJ2-5, with D perhaps TRBD2 (6 bases). This CDR3 spans 15 amino acids. The ends were cut back, 4 bases at V and 1 base at J, with 13 bases in the middle. Germline V gene sequence: CDR1 MGHDK, CDR2 SYGVNS. The CDR3: CASSGGRHIQETQYF. As DNA, the CDR3 is TGTGCCAGCAGTGGTGGGAGGCACATCCAAGAGACCCAGTACTTC.

This clone showed up just a few times. The chain is built from TRBV5-1 and TRBJ2-2; D unresolved. V lost 5 bases, J lost 8 bases, and 10 bases lay in between. The CDR3 is 12 residues long. Germline assignment: CDR1 SGHRS and CDR2 YFSETQ. CDR3 protein: CASSFDKGELFF. DNA of the CDR3: TGCGCCAGCAGTTTTGACAAAGGGGAGCTGTTTTTT.

This clone showed up just once. The genes are TRBV7-9 and TRBJ1-1, with TRBD1 matching over 10 bases. The ends lost 6 bases at V and 1 base at J; junction bases unmatched: 5. The CDR3 contains 15 residues. CDR1 is SEHNR, CDR2 FQNEAQ, per germline (reference sequence). The CDR3 nucleotides are TGTGCCAGCAGTCCAGGACAGGGGGGGAACACTGAAGCTTTCTTT. Residues: CASSPGQGGNTEAFF.

The chain carries TRBV7-2 and TRBJ1-2, with D tentatively TRBD1 (6 bases). This CDR3 is 16 amino acids long. The germline V gene encodes CDR1 SGHTA and CDR2 FQGNSA. Trimming cost V 1 base and J 4 bases, with 16 bases left between them. CDR3 bases: TGTGCCAGCAGCTTAGGTGGTGGGGGCGCGGGCTATGGCTACACCTTC. It yields the protein CASSLGGGGAGYGYTF.

The J gene is TRBJ1-2, the V gene TRBV7-8; no definite D call. The V and J ends lost 3 bases and 2 bases respectively, with 13 bases between them. The CDR3 consists of 15 residues. Germline V CDR1 and CDR2: SGHVS, FQNEAQ. The CDR3 region is CASSFQPTQNYGYTF. CDR3 sequence (DNA): TGTGCCAGCAGCTTCCAACCTACTCAAAACTATGGCTACACCTTC.

The chain carries TRBV6-4 and TRBJ2-7; TRBD2 agrees at 11 bases. The CDR3 has 15 amino acids. Germline V CDR1 and CDR2: MRHNA, SNTAGT. V shed 7 bases and J 3 bases; nucleotides not matched to a gene: 8. Written as DNA, the CDR3 is TGTGCCAGCACCCGGCTGGGACTAGCGGACTACGAGCAGTACTTC. Amino acids: CASTRLGLADYEQYF.

This sequence joins TRBV27 and TRBJ2-5; 7 bases match TRBD2. Matching the DNA end better, TRBJ2-7 makes the J call doubtful. This CDR3 spans 16 amino acids. In germline, CDR1 is MNHEY, CDR2 SMNVEV (reference sequence). The CDR3 nucleotides are TGTGCCAGCAGTTCCCCATCTAGCGGTCTCTCCTACGAGCAGTACTTC. Amino acid sequence: CASSSPSSGLSYEQYF.

The chain is built from TRBV7-8 and TRBJ2-5, with D possibly being TRBD2 (5 bases). The assigned J gene may be wrong: the sequence end matches TRBJ2-7 better. Germline V gene data show CDR1 as SGHVS and CDR2 as FQNEAQ. CDR3 length: 13 amino acids. The CDR3 DNA reads as TGTGCCAGCAGCAACGCTCGGGCGGGCGAGCAGTACTTC. Protein sequence: CASSNARAGEQYF.

CDR3 amino acids: CASSLGPLQGSSGNTIYF. The CDR3, as DNA: TGCGCCAGCAGCTTGGGTCCCTTACAGGGGAGCTCTGGAAACACCATATATTTT. V and J are TRBV5-1 and TRBJ1-3; 7 positions agree with TRBD1. CDR1 is SGHRS, CDR2 YFSETQ, per germline. The CDR3 has 18 amino acids. V gave up 0 bases and J gave up 0 bases; unmatched junction bases: 9.